The 30 T cell receptor beta chains below all came from one sample that was sequenced in a study of follicular helper T cells after annual influenza vaccination. As for time point: 2015-2016 season, 7 days after influenza vaccination. The repertoire was sequenced with immunoSEQ multiplex PCR; TCRdb's copy has only in-frame clones and lacks some. The sample has some 9,300 clones; around 80% are singletons. The specimen was CXCR5+ CD38- circulating T follicular helper cells from blood, collected 7 days after influenza vaccination. Subset of the sample: circulating Tfh, non-naive CD4+CXCR5+PD-1+ (ICOS+CD38+ or ICOS-CD38-). These receptors all stem from an adult who received the influenza vaccine.

J is TRBJ2-3 and V is TRBV9; 13 bases fit TRBD2. V lost 3 bases to trimming and J lost 4 bases; unmatched junction nucleotides: 2. This CDR3 comprises 15 residues. The germline V gene has CDR1 SGDLS and CDR2 YYNGEE. CDR3 loop: CASSALAGGPDTQYF. CDR3 nucleotide sequence: TGTGCCAGCAGCGCACTAGCGGGGGGGCCAGATACGCAGTATTTT.

In this sample, this clone turned up a few times. V usage is TRBV7-9 and J usage is TRBJ2-3; D ambiguous. The germline gives CDR1 SEHNR, CDR2 FQNEAQ (reference sequence). This CDR3 has 14 amino acids. Trimming stripped 7 bases from V and 4 bases from J, with 15 bases between. This chain's CDR3 is CASILGSISDTQYF. In nucleotides, the CDR3 is TGTGCCAGCATTCTGGGCTCCATCTCAGATACGCAGTATTTT.

This chain connects TRBV7-3 to TRBJ2-7, with TRBD1 as a possible D gene (6 bases). The CDR3 extends over 15 amino acids. Germline V lookup: CDR1 SGHTA, CDR2 FQGTGA. The V and J ends lost 5 bases and 0 bases respectively, with 14 bases between them. CDR3 sequence (DNA): TGTGCCAGCAGCCCTAGTAGGGGGATCTCCTACGAGCAGTACTTC. Protein sequence: CASSPSRGISYEQYF.

Only a few counts were recorded for this clone. The V call is TRBV6-5, the J call TRBJ1-6; D gene unclear. The germline V gene has CDR1 MNHEY and CDR2 SVGAGI. Deletions cut 3 bases from V and 10 bases from J, with 10 bases between. The CDR3 consists of 13 residues. The CDR3 spells CASSYLQLSPLHF. DNA for the CDR3: TGTGCCAGCAGTTATCTGCAATTGTCACCCCTCCACTTT.

The chain joins TRBV19 to TRBJ2-3, with 8 nucleotides matching TRBD1. CDR3 size: 15 residues. Trimming removed 6 bases from V and 1 base from J; junction bases left unmatched: 6. The germline CDR1 and CDR2 sequences are LNHDA and SQIVND (reference sequence). This CDR3 reads CASRRTGLGTDTQYF. CDR3 DNA: TGTGCCAGTAGACGGACAGGGTTAGGCACAGATACGCAGTATTTT.

This clone has just a few counts. The rearrangement links TRBV7-9 to TRBJ2-1; the D gene is possibly TRBD1 (6 bases). CDR3 length: 16 amino acids. Germline V gene lookup returns CDR1 SEHNR and CDR2 FQNEAQ (reference sequence). V was pared by 3 bases and J by 7 bases, with 19 bases between. CDR3 coding DNA: TGTGCCAGCAGCTTGCCCGTGGGGGCTGGTAGGAATGAGCAGTTCTTC. Its translation is CASSLPVGAGRNEQFF. The whole variable domain, remainder taken from reference TRBV7-9 and TRBJ2-1, is DTGVSQNPRHKITKRGQNVTFRCDPISEHNRLYWYRQTLGQGPEFLTYFQNEAQLEKSRLLSDRFSAERPKGSFSTLEIQRTEQGDSAMYLCASSLPVGAGRNEQFFGPGTRLTVL.

CDR3 coding DNA: TGTGCCAGCTCACCACTAGCCTCCTACAATGAGCAGTTCTTC. Translated: CASSPLASYNEQFF. The chain employs TRBV18 and TRBJ2-1; D uncertain. Per the germline V gene, CDR1 is KGHSH and CDR2 is LQKENI. The CDR3 totals 14 residues. V dropped 1 base and J dropped 0 bases, with 4 bases sitting between them.

V usage is TRBV4-2 and J usage is TRBJ2-5, with D perhaps matching TRBD2 (6 bases). Germline V gene data show CDR1 as LGHNA and CDR2 as YNFKEQ. The CDR3 runs 16 residues. V was pared by 0 bases and J by 2 bases, with 13 bases between. The DNA of the CDR3 is TGTGCCAGCAGCCAAGATCGGGGCGGGGCACAAGAGACCCAGTACTTC. Translating gives CASSQDRGGAQETQYF.

The chain recombines TRBV5-4 with TRBJ2-1, with D unclear. The germline V gene has CDR1 SGHNT and CDR2 YYREEE (reference sequence). With 5 bases removed from V and 2 bases from J, the gap between germline ends came to 17 bases. The CDR3 is 16 amino acids. The CDR3 spells CASRVGGNLAYNEQFF. The DNA for the CDR3 is TGTGCCAGCAGGGTGGGTGGTAACTTGGCCTACAATGAGCAGTTCTTC. The whole variable domain, remainder taken from reference TRBV5-4 and TRBJ2-1, is ETGVTQSPTHLIKTRGQQVTLRCSSQSGHNTVSWYQQALGQGPQFIFQYYREEENGRGNFPPRFSGLQFPNYSSELNVNALELDDSALYLCASRVGGNLAYNEQFFGPGTRLTVL.

The rearrangement joins TRBV18 to TRBJ1-1; a weak D match, TRBD1 (5 bases). The germline V gene has CDR1 KGHSH and CDR2 LQKENI. The ends were cut back, 3 bases at V and 10 bases at J, with 18 bases in the middle. There are 14 residues in the CDR3. The CDR3 DNA follows: TGTGCCAGCTCACCCGGGACGGCGCGGGGGGGAGCTTTCTTT. This translates into CASSPGTARGGAFF.

The chain links TRBV5-4 to TRBJ2-7; weak D call: TRBD2 (7 bases). The CDR3 runs to 14 residues. V was pared by 4 bases and J by 2 bases, with 13 bases between. Germline lookup yields CDR1 SGHNT and CDR2 YYREEE (reference sequence). CDR3 loop: CASSGGGLAYEQYF. CDR3 nucleotide sequence: TGTGCCAGCAGCGGGGGGGGCCTGGCCTACGAGCAGTACTTC.

The CDR3, as DNA: TGTGCCAGCAGCACGGGACAGGTCAAAAACATTCAGTACTTC. Its translation is CASSTGQVKNIQYF. The chain is built from TRBV5-4 and TRBJ2-4; 8 nucleotides match TRBD1. CDR3 length: 14 amino acids. The germline V gene has CDR1 SGHNT and CDR2 YYREEE (reference sequence). J lost 3 bases, V lost 4 bases, and 3 bases had no gene match. The variable domain in full, completed from reference TRBV5-4 and TRBJ2-4, reads ETGVTQSPTHLIKTRGQQVTLRCSSQSGHNTVSWYQQALGQGPQFIFQYYREEENGRGNFPPRFSGLQFPNYSSELNVNALELDDSALYLCASSTGQVKNIQYFGAGTRLSVL.

The sample holds one count of this clone. J is TRBJ2-1 and V is TRBV5-6; D unresolved. V lost 2 bases, J lost 10 bases, and 13 bases lay in between. CDR1 and CDR2 from the germline V gene are SGHDT and YYEEEE. This CDR3 contains 13 residues. The CDR3 sequence is CASSFLESLEQFF. CDR3 in DNA: TGTGCCAGCAGCTTTCTAGAAAGCCTAGAGCAGTTCTTC.

The chain uses TRBV11-2 and TRBJ2-7, with 8 bases matching TRBD1. The V and J ends lost 4 bases and 2 bases, in that order; junction bases with no gene match: 4. This CDR3 is built from 14 residues. CDR1 is SGHAT, CDR2 FQNNGV, per germline. The CDR3, as DNA: TGTGCCAGCAGCTCAGGGGGCGCGACCTACGAGCAGTACTTC. Translating it yields CASSSGGATYEQYF.

The rearrangement joins TRBV28 to TRBJ1-2; D ambiguous. Per germline, CDR1 MDHEN and CDR2 SYDVKM. V gave up 4 bases and J gave up 5 bases, with 8 bases separating them. The length of the CDR3 is 12 residues. This CDR3 is CASSSQNYGYTF. The CDR3 coding sequence is TGTGCCAGCAGTTCTCAGAATTATGGCTACACCTTC.

This clone was counted between two and nine times. This chain connects TRBV5-5 to TRBJ1-1; 9 bases align to TRBD1. The V gene end was trimmed by 3 bases and the J gene end by 3 bases; junction bases not matched to a gene: 3. The CDR3 consists of 14 residues. Germline V gene sequence: CDR1 SGHKS, CDR2 YYEKEE (reference sequence). CDR3 in amino acids: CASSSRDRDTEAFF. The CDR3 region has the DNA TGTGCCAGCAGCTCCCGGGACAGGGACACTGAAGCTTTCTTT.

The V call is TRBV5-1, the J call TRBJ1-4; D unresolved. The CDR3 is made up of 16 amino acids. The V end lost 0 bases, the J end lost 6 bases, and 15 bases lay between the germline ends. Germline V gives CDR1 SGHRS, CDR2 YFSETQ. For the CDR3, the DNA is TGCGCCAGCAGCTTGGGGCGGAACGCCGAAGATGAAAAACTGTTTTTT. Residues: CASSLGRNAEDEKLFF.

CDR3 region: CASREGQGEQFF. The CDR3, as DNA: TGTGCCAGCAGGGAGGGACAGGGTGAGCAGTTCTTC. The V gene is TRBV28, the J gene TRBJ2-1, with TRBD1 identical over 9 bases. CDR3 length: 12 residues. Per germline, CDR1 MDHEN and CDR2 SYDVKM. The V and J ends lost 6 bases and 9 bases, in that order; junction bases with no gene match: 3.

V usage is TRBV6-6 and J usage is TRBJ2-3; D is uncertain. In germline, CDR1 is MNHNY, CDR2 SVGAGI (reference sequence). The V end lost 6 bases, the J end lost 5 bases, and 15 bases lay between the germline ends. This CDR3 contains 14 residues. The CDR3 bases are TGTGCCAGCAGGCACCCCAGTGTTGGAGATACGCAGTATTTT. Translation gives CASRHPSVGDTQYF.

The V call is TRBV27, the J call TRBJ1-2, with 12 bases identical to TRBD1. V lost 6 bases, J lost 7 bases, and 9 bases stayed unmatched. CDR3 length: 15 residues. Germline V CDR1 and CDR2: MNHEY, SMNVEV (reference sequence). The DNA of the CDR3 is TGTGCCAGCAGGAACCCCGGGACAGGGGGCGGTGGCTACACCTTC. It encodes CASRNPGTGGGGYTF.

The genes are TRBV6-7 and TRBJ2-1; D tentatively reads TRBD1 or TRBD2 (5 bases each). TRBV6-7 falls under the ORF class, with uncertain function. CDR3 length: 21 residues. The V end was cut by 1 base, the J end by 0 bases, with 25 bases between. The CDR3 is CASSYCSAWDPRQDSYNEQFF. In nucleotides, the CDR3 is TGTGCCAGCAGTTACTGTAGTGCGTGGGACCCAAGGCAGGACTCCTACAATGAGCAGTTCTTC.

The J gene is TRBJ1-2, the V gene TRBV7-2; 8 bases map to TRBD1. V was pared by 2 bases and J by 4 bases, with 3 bases of the junction left unmatched. Germline CDR1 SGHTA, CDR2 FQGNSA. There are 14 residues in the CDR3. The CDR3 bases are TGTGCCAGCAGCTTAAGGGGACAGGCCTATGGCTACACCTTC. Its translation is CASSLRGQAYGYTF. Full variable domain (missing parts from reference TRBV7-2 and TRBJ1-2): GAGVSQSPSNKVTEKGKDVELRCDPISGHTALYWYRQSLGQGLEFLIYFQGNSAPDKSGLPSDRFSAERTGGSVSTLTIQRTQQEDSAVYLCASSLRGQAYGYTFGSGTRLTVV.

The chain recombines TRBV27 with TRBJ1-1, with a tentative D call TRBD1 (6 bases). In germline, CDR1 is MNHEY, CDR2 SMNVEV (reference sequence). This CDR3 has 14 amino acids. V was pared by 0 bases and J by 4 bases, with 9 bases between. The CDR3 DNA sequence: TGTGCCAGCAGTTTATCGACAGGATTCACTGAAGCTTTCTTT. It yields the protein CASSLSTGFTEAFF.

The rearrangement uses TRBV4-3 and TRBJ2-3, with 13 positions matching TRBD2. From germline, CDR1 is LGHNA and CDR2 YSLEER. This CDR3 contains 18 residues. V gave up 3 bases and J gave up 2 bases; unmatched junction bases: 8. CDR3 bases: TGCGCCAGCAGCCAGGACCTACTAGCGGGGGGGCTCACAGATACGCAGTATTTT. Translating it yields CASSQDLLAGGLTDTQYF.

This clone has more than one count but fewer than ten. The chain recombines TRBV2 with TRBJ1-4; D ambiguous. The V end lost 5 bases, the J end lost 4 bases, and 14 bases lay between the germline ends. CDR1 is SNHLY and CDR2 is FYNNEI in the germline V gene. CDR3 length: 15 residues. The CDR3 DNA is TGTGCCAGCAGTCGGACGGACCAAAGTAATGAAAAACTGTTTTTT. It translates to CASSRTDQSNEKLFF.

This clone showed up just once. One end of the junction fails to match germline, which may point to a read error. V usage is TRBV6-1 and J usage is TRBJ2-7, with TRBD1 identical over 10 bases. The CDR3 runs 15 residues. CDR1 is MNHNS, CDR2 SASEGT, per germline. The chain's CDR3 is CASREGQGVSYEQYF. DNA of the CDR3: TGTGCCAGCAGAGAAGGACAGGGGGTGTCCTACGAGCAGTACTTC.

V is TRBV30 and J is TRBJ1-1; no clear D gene. Germline loops: CDR1 GTSNPN, CDR2 SVGIG (reference sequence). CDR3 length equals 13 residues. Trimming took off 7 bases at V and 1 base at J, with 13 bases between the two ends. The CDR3 spells CASTKARNTEAFF. CDR3 coding DNA: TGTGCCTCAACCAAGGCCAGGAACACTGAAGCTTTCTTT.

This clone was counted once. The rearrangement uses TRBV27 and TRBJ1-2; 7 positions agree with TRBD1. Per germline, CDR1 MNHEY and CDR2 SMNVEV (reference sequence). The CDR3 consists of 17 residues. Trimming took 5 bases from V and 2 from J; bases not matched to a gene: 14. The CDR3 DNA reads as TGTGCCAGCAGTCGCTTAACCGGGACAGCATCGAACTATGGCTACACCTTC. Translation gives CASSRLTGTASNYGYTF.

V is TRBV7-2 and J is TRBJ2-3; 9 nucleotides agree with TRBD2. In germline, CDR1 is SGHTA, CDR2 FQGNSA. CDR3 length: 15 residues. With 3 bases clipped from V and 1 base from J, the junction kept 2 bases outside the gene matches. The CDR3 sequence is CASSFWTSGTDTQYF. The CDR3, as DNA: TGTGCCAGCAGCTTTTGGACTAGCGGCACAGATACGCAGTATTTT.

The chain employs TRBV6-5 and TRBJ2-3; 10 bases align to TRBD2. Trimming took 6 bases from V and 5 from J; bases not matched to a gene: 2. Germline values: CDR1 MNHEY, CDR2 SVGAGI. This CDR3 contains 13 residues. The CDR3 sequence is CASSKRGGDTQYF. The DNA for the CDR3 is TGTGCCAGCAGCAAGCGGGGGGGAGATACGCAGTATTTT.